This T cell receptor (beta chain) was captured in a study of blood T cell repertoires in COVID-19 (dated by TCRdb to the early 2020s). About the study as a whole: Samples from collaborators originated in the United States, Italy and Spain and spanned both the acute and convalescent phases of COVID-19. The prospective study material was composed of cDNA or gDNA derived from T cells, B-cell-depleted T cells, or PBMCs. The dataset comprised deeply sampled blood TCRbeta repertoires from subjects exposed to, actively infected with, or recovered from COVID-19. The repertoires were released in a freely available public database meant as a resource for research on the immune response to SARS-CoV-2. The samples were drawn from two sources: the first 160 participants of the ongoing ImmuneRACE study, and 1,254 subjects contributed by 6 global collaborators. Nearly every sample came with metadata listing a de-identified subject ID, COVID-19 status, age in years and sex. HLA class I and class II types, where available, came from metadata supplied by the sample provider rather than from assay-based typing.

The collaborating institutions used their own protocols to collect whole blood in K2EDTA tubes. For TCRbeta analysis, collaborator samples were shipped as frozen whole blood, as isolated PBMCs, or as DNA extracted from either sample type. A note on this clone: No antigen is known for it. No qualities accompany the bases; no much larger clone lies one base away.

The immunoSEQ Assay, a bias-controlled multiplex PCR, was used to amplify TCRbeta CDR3 regions from genomic DNA. The paper's data handling went like this. Nucleated cell counts per sample were estimated from amplification of reference gene primers within the assay. Sequence reads were collapsed and filtered to measure the absolute abundance of every unique TCRbeta CDR3 rearrangement. Productive Simpson clonality was computed per sample as the square root of Simpson's diversity index over productive rearrangements. TCRdb limited this immuneACCESS table to in-frame rearrangements with V and J called. A share of clones is missing; checked studies link under half to unresolved V genes, and the rest is unexplained. V, J and clone size reflect that table, while D and trimming were determined from the DNA. Across this sample there are more than 85,000 clones, with less than 90% seen only once. Of the sample, 15% to 20% falls within the top ten clones.

Broader findings and caveats from the paper: The quantity of clinical and demographic metadata differed by source and by participant and was supplied without curation.

Measured from the cysteine to the phenylalanine, the CDR3 is 15 residues long. Only the CDR3 portion is preserved as DNA: 45 bases, with reading frame beginning at the first base. The germline V gene supplies CDR1 SGHNT and CDR2 YENEEA. V loses 5 bases at its end and J loses 9 bases; junction bases beyond the gene matches: 6. Rearrangement joined TRBV11-3 to TRBJ2-1, with 14 middle bases fitting TRBD2. The sample consisted of peripheral blood. The receptor's source is a woman aged 55-75 years with acute or convalescent COVID-19. This receptor carries the CDR3 CASSPGTSGRLEQFF. The DNA sequence is given as TGTGCCAGCAGCCCTGGGACTAGCGGGAGACTTGAGCAGTTCTTC. Full variable domain (CDR3 extended with the reference TRBV11-3 and TRBJ2-1 proteins): EAGVVQSPRYKIIEKKQPVAFWCNPISGHNTLYWYLQNLGQGPELLIRYENEEAVDDSQLPKDRFSAERLKGVDSTLKIQPAELGDSAVYLCASSPGTSGRLEQFFGPGTRLTVL.